This TCR beta chain was documented in a study of T cell clonality in common variable immunodeficiency. This clone was counted many times. Using immunoSEQ multiplex PCR, the repertoire was profiled, and TCRdb retains in-frame clones only, with some absent. The sample shows some 60,000 clones, none of them appearing just once. Sequenced input: peripheral blood mononuclear cells. The clonotype comes from a person between 18 and 75 years old in good health.

CDR3 sequence reads: CSARGPDRGLSEAFF. The part of the CDR3 DNA that was read is TGCAGTGCTAGGGGTCCGGACAGGGGCCTTTCAGAA. The V call is TRBV20-1, the J call TRBJ1-1, with 9 bases matching TRBD1. The read stops 3 residues short of the end of the CDR3; the missing end is completed from the germline J gene. Germline values: CDR1 DFQATT, CDR2 SNEGSKA (reference sequence). CDR3 length equals 15 residues.